The present entry profiles one T cell receptor beta chain with its context. Looked up from germline, CDR1 is LNHDA and CDR2 is SQIVND (reference sequence). This CDR3 contains 16 residues. The trim removed 6 bases at V and 4 bases at J, leaving 8 bases unmatched. These data come from a study of OX40 agonist ivuxolimab in advanced cancers. Study information: Allowance was made for prior anti-PD-1, anti-PD-L1 or anti-CTLA-4 therapy, and roughly 40% had some.

Using immunoSEQ multiplex PCR, the repertoire was profiled, and TCRdb retains in-frame clones only, with some absent. The table records about 62,000 clones, roughly 87% of them present only once. The receptor was isolated from an adult with an advanced solid tumor such as melanoma, head and neck, liver or kidney cancer. Sequences were derived from CD4+ or CD8+ T cells sorted from blood, sampled in a trial of the OX40 agonist ivuxolimab. The V gene is TRBV19, the J gene TRBJ2-7; 14 nucleotides agree with TRBD2. CDR3 DNA sequence: TGTGCCAGTAGCGCCGGGACTAGCGGGAGTAGGTACGAGCAGTACTTC. It codes for CASSAGTSGSRYEQYF.